This TCR beta chain is drawn from a study of blood T cell repertoires in COVID-19. The germline V and J ends were trimmed by 5 bases and 2 bases, with 7 bases remaining between them. This CDR3 is built from 11 residues. Looked up from germline, CDR1 is SQVTM and CDR2 is ANQGSEA. Sequencing used immunoSEQ multiplex PCR; TCRdb keeps in-frame clones, though not all of them. The sample yields some 260,000 clones, 65% to 90% seen once. Sequences were obtained from PBMCs or T cells enriched from blood (not recorded which). The chain is built from TRBV29-1 and TRBJ2-7, with D possibly TRBD1 on 5 matching bases. This sequence originates from a man in his forties who had recovered from COVID-19. The CDR3, as DNA: TGCAGCGTTCAGGGCACCTACGAGCAGTACTTC. It codes for CSVQGTYEQYF.